The clone carrying this T cell receptor beta chain turned up a few times. Its matching antigen is unknown. Blood was drawn once from each donor into heparinised tubes. The draws averaged around 0.12 L. Expressed TCRB transcripts were sequenced, since all the RNA that had been isolated was reverse transcribed. Libraries were prepared by immunoSEQ multiplex PCR; TCRdb keeps only in-frame clonotypes and omits some of them. The data contain about 640,000 clones, around 12% of them seen just once; the ten biggest clones take up 0.095% to 0.15%. This record belongs to a study of beta chain features in type 1 diabetes. As for the study in general: Healthy donors and patients had similar age, gender and cell yields. Overall study results and limits: Diminished insertions and augmented deletions at VDJ junctions characterized type 1 diabetes patients. Within patients, naive, central memory and Treg TCRB repertoires seemed more similar than within healthy donors. Shortening that was moderate but significant affected the TCRB CDR3s of Type 1 diabetes patients in all four CD4+ subsets.

Deletions cut 6 bases from V and 1 base from J, with 12 bases between. CDR1 and CDR2 from the germline V gene are SGHTA and FQGNSA. The CDR3 consists of 15 residues. V is TRBV7-2 and J is TRBJ2-2; possibly TRBD2 for D (6 bases). The sequenced sample consisted of naive CD4+ T cells from blood. This receptor was taken from a man aged 25 to 40 with type 1 diabetes. The CDR3 loop is CASSRRRGNTGELFF. CDR3 DNA sequence: TGTGCCAGCAGTCGTAGGAGGGGGAACACCGGGGAGCTGTTTTTT.